This T cell receptor beta chain was found in a study of T cell responses to AZD1222 COVID-19 vaccine. The CDR3 contains 14 residues. The V gene lost 1 base and the J gene lost 4 bases, with 11 bases spanning the gap. Germline V gene sequence: CDR1 SGHKS, CDR2 YYEKEE (reference sequence). Clones were read by immunoSEQ multiplex PCR, and TCRdb kept only the in-frame ones, dropping some. The repertoire includes 150,000 to 200,000 clones, about 94% of them detected once, and roughly 10% sits in the top ten. The genes are TRBV5-5 and TRBJ1-1, with unresolved D. Source: peripheral blood, taken on day 0 of AZD1222 vaccination. The receptor was derived from an adult in good health. The CDR3 bases are TGTGCCAGCAGCTTGCAGACGGGAGGCACTGAAGCTTTCTTT. It codes for CASSLQTGGTEAFF.